This T cell receptor beta chain was captured by sequencing in a study of identical twins. Study-wide results and caveats: One should note that invariant MAIT and iNKT cells could partly confound zero-insertion analyses.

A note on this clonotype: Its antigen is as yet unknown.

MiXCR, applied by TCRdb to the 5' RACE reads, yields one record per CDR3 protein. The sample contains 250,000 to 350,000 distinct CDR3 sequences, more than 6.5% of which appear only once. The CDR3 has 14 residues. CDR1 SQVTM and CDR2 ANQGSEA come from the germline V gene. V was clipped by 4 bases and J by 6 bases; unmatched bases: 6. These data also featured in a second study, about yellow fever vaccine responses in identical twins.

The V and J genes are TRBV29-1 and TRBJ2-1; 10 bases are shared with TRBD1. The sequencing sample was made of memory (CD45RO+) T cells sorted from blood. The receptor's source is a woman aged 18-29 years in good health. The CDR3 loop is CSVVRTGGFNEQFF. In DNA form, the CDR3 reads TGCAGCGTTGTTCGGACAGGGGGATTCAATGAGCAGTTCTTC.